This TCR beta chain was sequenced during a study of control samples from healthy donors and cancer patients. The V gene lost 6 bases and the J gene lost 2 bases, with 13 bases spanning the gap. Germline CDR1 reads SNHLY; CDR2 reads FYNNEI. CDR3 length equals 14 residues. Assay: immunoSEQ multiplex PCR; the TCRdb copy retains only in-frame clones and omits some. This sample yields over 150,000 clones, of which roughly 94% are seen a single time; approximately 14% belongs to the top ten. The specimen sequenced was PBMCs. This rearrangement joins TRBV2 to TRBJ1-1; TRBD1 is a possible D gene (5 bases). The source of this sequence is a man aged 55 to 70 with colorectal cancer. The CDR3 is CASRLPQGNTEAFF. The CDR3 bases are TGTGCCAGCAGGCTCCCTCAGGGAAACACTGAAGCTTTCTTT.